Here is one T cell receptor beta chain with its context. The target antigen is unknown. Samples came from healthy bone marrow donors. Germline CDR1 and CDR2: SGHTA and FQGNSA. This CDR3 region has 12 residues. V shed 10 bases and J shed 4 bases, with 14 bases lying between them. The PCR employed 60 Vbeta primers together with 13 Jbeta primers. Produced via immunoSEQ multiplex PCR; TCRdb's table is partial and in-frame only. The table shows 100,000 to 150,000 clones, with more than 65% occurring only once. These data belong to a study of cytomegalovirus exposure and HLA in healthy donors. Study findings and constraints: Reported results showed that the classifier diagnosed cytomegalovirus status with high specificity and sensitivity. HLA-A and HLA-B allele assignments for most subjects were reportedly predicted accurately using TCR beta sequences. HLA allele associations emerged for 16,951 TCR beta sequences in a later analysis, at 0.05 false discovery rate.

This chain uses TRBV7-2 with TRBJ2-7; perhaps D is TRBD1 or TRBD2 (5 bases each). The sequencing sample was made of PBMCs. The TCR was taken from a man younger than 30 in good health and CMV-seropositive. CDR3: CANRTSGYEQYF. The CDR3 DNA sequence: TGTGCCAACAGGACGTCGGGATACGAGCAGTACTTC.